Below, one TCR beta chain is given with its context. Its cognate antigen is unknown. The data derive from a study of graft-versus-host responses after intestinal transplantation. TCRdb's copy holds only in-frame clones and misses some; the assay was immunoSEQ multiplex PCR. The sample lists under 90,000 clones, 91% occurring once. Losses at the gene ends were 0 bases for V and 7 bases for J; bases not matched to a gene: 8. The CDR3 spans 15 residues. Germline CDR1 is SGHTA and CDR2 is FQGNSA. The sample here was unstimulated CD4+ T cells sorted from spleen or lymph node cells, taken before transplant. This receptor was taken from a human donor who was the organ donor for an intestinal transplant. The chain has TRBV7-2 and TRBJ2-5, with TRBD2 matching over 7 bases. In DNA, the CDR3 is TGTGCCAGCAGCTTAGCAGCGGGACCACTGAGGACCCAGTACTTC. It yields the protein CASSLAAGPLRTQYF.